This T cell receptor beta chain was sequenced during a study of beta chain features in type 1 diabetes. CDR1 is SNHLY and CDR2 is FYNNEI in the germline V gene. The CDR3 is 12 residues long. Trimming removed 6 bases from V and 1 base from J, with 6 bases in between. What was sequenced were expressed TCRB transcripts, since all of the isolated RNA had been reverse transcribed. Using immunoSEQ multiplex PCR, the repertoire was profiled, and TCRdb retains in-frame clones only, with some absent. Of around 400,000 clones listed, roughly 15% are singletons. The chain employs TRBV2 and TRBJ2-5; maybe TRBD1 (6 bases). The sample consisted of naive CD4+ T cells from blood. The receptor comes from a woman under 30 in good health. The CDR3 reads CASRDSQETQYF. The CDR3 DNA reads as TGTGCCAGCAGGGACAGCCAAGAGACCCAGTACTTC.